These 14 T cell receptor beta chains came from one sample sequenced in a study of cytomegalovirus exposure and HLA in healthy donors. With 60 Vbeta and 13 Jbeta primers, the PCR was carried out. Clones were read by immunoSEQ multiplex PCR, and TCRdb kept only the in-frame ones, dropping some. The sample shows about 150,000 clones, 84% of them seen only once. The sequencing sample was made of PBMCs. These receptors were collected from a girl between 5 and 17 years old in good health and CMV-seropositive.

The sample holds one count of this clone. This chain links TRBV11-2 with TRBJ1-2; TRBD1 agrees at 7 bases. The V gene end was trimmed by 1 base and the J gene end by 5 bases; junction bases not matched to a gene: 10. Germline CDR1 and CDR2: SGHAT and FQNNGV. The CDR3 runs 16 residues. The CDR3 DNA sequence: TGTGCCAGCAGCTTAGGGGGGGCGGGACAGCCTTATGGCTACACCTTC. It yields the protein CASSLGGAGQPYGYTF.

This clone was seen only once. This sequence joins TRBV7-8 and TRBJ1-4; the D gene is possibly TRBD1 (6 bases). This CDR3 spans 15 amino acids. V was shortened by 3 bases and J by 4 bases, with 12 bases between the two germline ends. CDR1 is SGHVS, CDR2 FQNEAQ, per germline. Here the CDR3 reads CASSFPGQDNEKLFF. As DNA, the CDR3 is TGTGCCAGCAGCTTTCCGGGACAAGATAATGAAAAACTGTTTTTT.

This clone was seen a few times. The CDR3 loop is CASSHPPLRGNTEAFF. In DNA, the CDR3 is TGTGCCAGCAGCCACCCCCCCCTGCGAGGGAACACTGAAGCTTTCTTT. The rearrangement joins TRBV6-6 to TRBJ1-1, with D uncertain. This CDR3 has 16 amino acids. In germline, CDR1 is MNHNY, CDR2 SVGAGI (reference sequence). V dropped 6 bases and J dropped 1 base, with 18 bases sitting between them.

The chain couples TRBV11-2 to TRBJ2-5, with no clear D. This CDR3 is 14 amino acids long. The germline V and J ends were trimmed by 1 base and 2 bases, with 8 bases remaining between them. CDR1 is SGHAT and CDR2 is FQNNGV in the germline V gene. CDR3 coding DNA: TGTGCCAGCAGCTTAGGACACATTCAAGAGACCCAGTACTTC. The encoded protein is CASSLGHIQETQYF.

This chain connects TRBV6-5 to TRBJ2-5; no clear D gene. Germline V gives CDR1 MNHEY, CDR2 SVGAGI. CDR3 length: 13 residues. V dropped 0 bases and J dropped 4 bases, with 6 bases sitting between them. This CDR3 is CASSYSLAETQYF. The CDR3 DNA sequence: TGTGCCAGCAGTTACTCGTTAGCAGAGACCCAGTACTTC.

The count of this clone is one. The chain's CDR3 is CASSPRQTEAFF. The CDR3 nucleotides are TGTGCCAGCTCCCCCAGACAGACTGAAGCTTTCTTT. The V call is TRBV18, the J call TRBJ1-1; TRBD1 might be the D (5 bases). Per the germline V gene, CDR1 is KGHSH and CDR2 is LQKENI. CDR3 length: 12 amino acids. Trimming took 6 bases from V and 5 from J, leaving 10 bases between them.

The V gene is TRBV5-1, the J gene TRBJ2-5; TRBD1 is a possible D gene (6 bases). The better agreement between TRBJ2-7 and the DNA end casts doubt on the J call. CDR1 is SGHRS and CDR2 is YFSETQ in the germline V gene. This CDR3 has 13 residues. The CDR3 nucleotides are TGCGCCAGCAGCTTCGGACAGAGCTACGAGCAGTACTTC. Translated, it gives CASSFGQSYEQYF.

The CDR3 nucleotides read TGTGCCAGCAGTGCCGGGGGAGTTGGGGACGAGCAGTACTTC. This gives the protein CASSAGGVGDEQYF. The chain couples TRBV6-4 to TRBJ2-7; possible D gene TRBD2, 6 bases. Germline CDR1 MRHNA, CDR2 SNTAGT. V was shortened by 4 bases and J by 5 bases, with 15 bases between the two germline ends. The CDR3 spans 14 residues.

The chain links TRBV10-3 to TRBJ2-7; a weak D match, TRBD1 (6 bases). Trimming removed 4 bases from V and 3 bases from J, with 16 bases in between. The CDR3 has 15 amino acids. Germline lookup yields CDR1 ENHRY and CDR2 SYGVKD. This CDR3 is CAISGGFDRNYEQYF. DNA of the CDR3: TGTGCCATCAGTGGAGGGTTTGACAGGAACTACGAGCAGTACTTC.

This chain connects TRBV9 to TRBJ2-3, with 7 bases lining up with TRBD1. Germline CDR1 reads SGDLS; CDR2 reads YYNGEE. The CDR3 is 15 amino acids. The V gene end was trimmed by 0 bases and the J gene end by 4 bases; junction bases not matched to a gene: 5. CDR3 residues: CASSVEGTDPDTQYF. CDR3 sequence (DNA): TGTGCCAGCAGCGTAGAGGGGACAGATCCAGATACGCAGTATTTT.

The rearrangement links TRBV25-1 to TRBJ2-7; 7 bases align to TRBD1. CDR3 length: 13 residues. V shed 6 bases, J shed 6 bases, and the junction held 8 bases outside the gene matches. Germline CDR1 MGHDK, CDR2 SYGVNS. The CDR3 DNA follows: TGTGCCAGCAGGGGGGACAGTTCTCGCGAGCAGTACTTC. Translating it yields CASRGDSSREQYF.

The CDR3 loop reads CATSYGTAYGYTF. The CDR3 DNA is TGTGCCACCAGCTACGGGACAGCTTATGGCTACACCTTC. The V gene is TRBV15, the J gene TRBJ1-2, with TRBD1 identical over 7 bases. The CDR3 totals 13 residues. Germline V gene data show CDR1 as LNHNV and CDR2 as YYDKDF (reference sequence). V shed 5 bases, J shed 5 bases, and the junction held 5 bases outside the gene matches.

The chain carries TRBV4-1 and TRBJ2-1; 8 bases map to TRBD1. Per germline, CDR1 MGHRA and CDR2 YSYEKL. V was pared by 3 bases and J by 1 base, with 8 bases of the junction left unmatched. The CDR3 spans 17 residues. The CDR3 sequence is CASSQATGVGSYNEQFF. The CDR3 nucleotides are TGCGCCAGCAGCCAGGCGACAGGGGTTGGATCCTACAATGAGCAGTTCTTC.

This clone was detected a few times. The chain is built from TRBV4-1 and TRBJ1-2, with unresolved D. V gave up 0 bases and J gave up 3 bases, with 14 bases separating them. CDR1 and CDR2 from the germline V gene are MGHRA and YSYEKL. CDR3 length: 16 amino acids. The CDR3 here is CASSQDILEEYYGYTF. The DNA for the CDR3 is TGCGCCAGCAGCCAAGATATCCTAGAAGAGTACTATGGCTACACCTTC.